Presented here are 18 T cell receptor beta chains from one specimen sequenced in a study of cytomegalovirus exposure and HLA in healthy donors listed by TCRdb under 2017. The library was obtained by the immunoSEQ multiplex PCR assay. TCRdb retrieved this table from immuneACCESS and kept in-frame rearrangements only. Not all clones are present; in checked studies, unresolved V genes account for under half, and no reason is known for the remainder. The sample table shows some 140,000 clones, and 85% to 90% are seen once. The ten largest account for 6.2% of the sample. The sequenced material came from PBMCs. Source of these receptors: a woman in her 30s in good health and CMV-seropositive.

V gene TRBV11-2 combines with J gene TRBJ2-3; 8 bases map to TRBD2. Germline CDR1 SGHAT, CDR2 FQNNGV. The junction had 7 bases not matched to a gene; V was cut back by 6 bases and J by 5 bases. This CDR3 spans 14 amino acids. This chain's CDR3 is CASRLGLARDTQYF. CDR3 bases: TGTGCCAGCAGACTAGGACTAGCTAGAGATACGCAGTATTTT.

The chain is built from TRBV11-2 and TRBJ2-1, with 7 bases identical to TRBD2. V lost 5 bases and J lost 4; bases outside the gene matches: 8. CDR1 is SGHAT, CDR2 FQNNGV, per germline. The CDR3 has 15 residues. The CDR3 DNA is TGTGCCAGCAGCCGACTAGCAAATGCTTACAATGAGCAGTTCTTC. Protein: CASSRLANAYNEQFF.

The chain couples TRBV10-3 to TRBJ1-1, with no clear D. In germline, CDR1 is ENHRY, CDR2 SYGVKD. The V gene lost 8 bases and the J gene lost 1 base, with 11 bases spanning the gap. The CDR3 runs to 13 residues. CDR3 amino acids: CAIRTSGNTEAFF. In DNA, the CDR3 is TGTGCCATCCGTACGTCAGGGAACACTGAAGCTTTCTTT.

This clone has a single count. The chain has TRBV28 and TRBJ1-1; 7 bases match TRBD1. The ends lost 6 bases at V and 1 base at J; junction bases unmatched: 2. From germline, CDR1 is MDHEN and CDR2 SYDVKM. CDR3 length equals 13 residues. CDR3 region: CASRHRGNTEAFF. The CDR3 DNA reads as TGTGCCAGCAGACACAGGGGGAACACTGAAGCTTTCTTT.

This chain connects TRBV6-5 to TRBJ1-5, with 7 bases that match TRBD1. V lost 5 bases to trimming and J lost 3 bases; unmatched junction nucleotides: 7. The germline V gene has CDR1 MNHEY and CDR2 SVGAGI. The CDR3 extends over 15 amino acids. The CDR3 nucleotides are TGTGCCAGCAGTACCGACGGGACAGCCAATCAGCCCCAGCATTTT. Encoded protein: CASSTDGTANQPQHF.

The chain joins TRBV7-9 to TRBJ2-1; no firm D call. The germline V and J ends were trimmed by 3 bases and 2 bases, with 11 bases remaining between them. CDR1 SEHNR and CDR2 FQNEAQ come from the germline V gene (reference sequence). There are 15 residues in the CDR3. CDR3 sequence reads: CASSFGRAPYNEQFF. DNA of the CDR3: TGTGCCAGCAGCTTTGGTCGCGCTCCCTACAATGAGCAGTTCTTC. Complete variable domain (other parts from reference TRBV7-9 and TRBJ2-1): DTGVSQNPRHKITKRGQNVTFRCDPISEHNRLYWYRQTLGQGPEFLTYFQNEAQLEKSRLLSDRFSAERPKGSFSTLEIQRTEQGDSAMYLCASSFGRAPYNEQFFGPGTRLTVL.

V is TRBV19 and J is TRBJ2-1; 14 nucleotides agree with TRBD2. With 5 bases clipped from V and 10 bases from J, the junction kept 13 bases outside the gene matches. This CDR3 is 17 amino acids long. Germline V gene data show CDR1 as LNHDA and CDR2 as SQIVND (reference sequence). The CDR3 region has the DNA TGTGCCAGTAGTGCGTCGACCGGGACTAGCGGGAGAGGGGAGCAGTTCTTC. Translated: CASSASTGTSGRGEQFF. Supplemented by reference TRBV19 and TRBJ2-1, the full variable domain reads DGGITQSPKYLFRKEGQNVTLSCEQNLNHDAMYWYRQDPGQGLRLIYYSQIVNDFQKGDIAEGYSVSREKKESFPLTVTSAQKNPTAFYLCASSASTGTSGRGEQFFGPGTRLTVL.

The CDR3 loop reads CASSHPGTRGYTF. CDR3 nucleotide sequence: TGTGCCAGCAGCCACCCGGGGACTCGGGGCTACACCTTC. The chain has TRBV11-3 and TRBJ1-2; maybe TRBD1 (5 bases). Deletions cut 5 bases from V and 8 bases from J, with 15 bases between. This CDR3 comprises 13 residues. The germline gives CDR1 SGHNT, CDR2 YENEEA.

The gene calls are TRBV2 and TRBJ2-7, with TRBD2 identical over 8 bases. CDR3 length: 14 residues. The V gene's germline CDR1 is SNHLY and CDR2 FYNNEI. With V trimmed by 2 bases and J by 3 bases, 3 bases remained unmatched. As DNA, the CDR3 is TGTGCCAGCAGTGAAAGCGGGGGAAGCTACGAGCAGTACTTC. Amino acids: CASSESGGSYEQYF.

This clone appeared once. In DNA, the CDR3 is TGTGCCAGTAGTTTAACCGGGACTAGCGGGCGAAACGGGGAGCTGTTTTTT. It translates to CASSLTGTSGRNGELFF. The chain carries TRBV19 and TRBJ2-2, with 12 bases identical to TRBD2. Germline loops: CDR1 LNHDA, CDR2 SQIVND (reference sequence). V shed 5 bases and J 7 bases; nucleotides not matched to a gene: 11. This CDR3 region has 17 residues. The variable domain in full, with the rest retrieved from reference TRBV19 and TRBJ2-2, is DGGITQSPKYLFRKEGQNVTLSCEQNLNHDAMYWYRQDPGQGLRLIYYSQIVNDFQKGDIAEGYSVSREKKESFPLTVTSAQKNPTAFYLCASSLTGTSGRNGELFFGEGSRLTVL.

This clone came up once. This chain joins TRBV4-2 and TRBJ1-2; 11 nucleotides align to TRBD1. Unmatched junction bases numbered 3, after V lost 4 bases and J lost 5 bases. Germline V lookup: CDR1 LGHNA, CDR2 YNFKEQ. This CDR3 is built from 14 residues. CDR3 nucleotide sequence: TGTGCCAGCAGCCCCGGGACAGGGGGTTATGGCTACACCTTC. It specifies CASSPGTGGYGYTF.

The DNA of the CDR3 is TGTGCCAGCAGCTCGACAGCTTCCTACGAGCAGTACTTC. Translating it yields CASSSTASYEQYF. The chain is built from TRBV27 and TRBJ2-7; tentative D call: TRBD1 (5 bases). Germline values: CDR1 MNHEY, CDR2 SMNVEV (reference sequence). Trimming removed 6 bases from V and 1 base from J, with 10 bases in between. The CDR3 sequence is 13 residues long.

This rearrangement joins TRBV18 to TRBJ2-7; 10 bases fit TRBD2. Germline CDR1 and CDR2: KGHSH and LQKENI. V shed 2 bases, J shed 5 bases, and the junction held 6 bases outside the gene matches. The CDR3 consists of 15 residues. The CDR3: CASSPTTSGNHEQYF. The CDR3 DNA is TGTGCCAGCTCACCAACTACTAGCGGGAACCACGAGCAGTACTTC.

The chain recombines TRBV18 with TRBJ2-2; possible D gene TRBD2, 6 bases. CDR1 KGHSH and CDR2 LQKENI come from the germline V gene. This CDR3 has 14 residues. V was shortened by 6 bases and J by 0 bases, with 8 bases between the two germline ends. CDR3 coding DNA: TGTGCCAGCTCGGCGGGATCGAACACCGGGGAGCTGTTTTTT. Encoded protein: CASSAGSNTGELFF.

The V and J genes are TRBV5-8 and TRBJ2-5; TRBD2 aligns across 13 bases. V lost 0 bases, J lost 5 bases, and 4 bases stayed unmatched. This CDR3 has 16 amino acids. Germline assignment: CDR1 SGHTS and CDR2 YDEGEE. CDR3 bases: TGTGCCAGCAGCTTGGGCGGACTAGCGGGAGTGGAGACCCAGTACTTC. This encodes CASSLGGLAGVETQYF.

In its sample, this clone was seen once. The chain recombines TRBV6-6 with TRBJ2-3; 8 nucleotides line up with TRBD2. The length of the CDR3 is 15 residues. CDR1 is MNHNY, CDR2 SVGAGI, per germline (reference sequence). V lost 1 base and J lost 4; bases outside the gene matches: 4. DNA for the CDR3: TGTGCCAGCAGTTACTTGGACGGGAGGGCAGATACGCAGTATTTT. This translates into CASSYLDGRADTQYF.

The chain links TRBV15 to TRBJ2-7, with 10 bases identical to TRBD1. V lost 3 bases, J lost 0 bases, and 2 bases stayed unmatched. CDR1 is LNHNV and CDR2 is YYDKDF in the germline V gene (reference sequence). The CDR3 is made up of 15 amino acids. CDR3 sequence reads: CATSSDRGPSYEQYF. The CDR3 DNA sequence: TGTGCCACCAGCAGCGACAGGGGGCCCTCCTACGAGCAGTACTTC.

This clone appeared a single time. J is TRBJ2-3 and V is TRBV7-9; TRBD2 aligns across 8 bases. Germline V lookup: CDR1 SEHNR, CDR2 FQNEAQ (reference sequence). Germline trimming cut 2 bases from V and 2 bases from J; bases unmatched to any gene: 3. The CDR3 extends over 15 amino acids. This CDR3 is CASSLSGGLTDTQYF. The CDR3 DNA is TGTGCCAGCAGCTTAAGCGGGGGCCTCACAGATACGCAGTATTTT.